This T cell receptor beta chain originates from a study of T cell repertoires in cytomegalovirus infection. Study-level information: Recently identified HLA-C-restricted CMV epitopes and well-studied HLA-B-restricted CMV epitopes were used by the study. Carrying CMV and the relevant HLA type showed in public TCR beta signatures. Study-level results: Identification of carriers of CMV plus the relevant HLA was performed using cumulative public TCR beta family frequency. Clonotype analysis showed dominance of the ex vivo response by HLA-C-restricted CMV-specific TCR beta clonotypes.

This clonotype was seen a handful of times. The antigen is undetermined. CDR3 size: 13 residues. Losses at the gene ends were 8 bases for V and 5 bases for J; bases not matched to a gene: 7. Germline CDR1 and CDR2: SGHVS and FNYEAQ. From the reads, TCRdb called clonotypes with MiXCR, one entry per CDR3 protein. The sample records fewer than 900,000 distinct CDR3 sequences, about 27% being singletons. The sequence derives from a human donor in good health (CMV status not recorded). Some clones in this sample may be carry-over from other donors' samples. The V call is TRBV7-6, the J call TRBJ2-7, with TRBD1 identical over 9 bases. The sequenced sample was cultured CD8+ T cells from PBMCs, obtained from culture after CMV antigen stimulation. DNA of the CDR3: TGTGCCAGCGGACAGGGACAGGGCCACGAGCAGTACTTC. This sequence encodes CASGQGQGHEQYF.